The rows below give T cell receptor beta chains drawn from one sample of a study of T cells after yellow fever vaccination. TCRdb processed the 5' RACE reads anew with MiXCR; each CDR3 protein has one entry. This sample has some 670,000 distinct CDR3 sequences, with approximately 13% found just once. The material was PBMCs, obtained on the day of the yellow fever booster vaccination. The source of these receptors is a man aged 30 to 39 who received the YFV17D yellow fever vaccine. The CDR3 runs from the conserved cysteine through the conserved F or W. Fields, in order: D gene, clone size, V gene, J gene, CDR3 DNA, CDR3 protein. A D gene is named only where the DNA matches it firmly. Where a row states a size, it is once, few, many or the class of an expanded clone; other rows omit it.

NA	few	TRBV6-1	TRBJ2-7	TGTGCCAGCAGGGGACTCCGAACCCCATCCGAGCAGTACTTC	CASRGLRTPSEQYF
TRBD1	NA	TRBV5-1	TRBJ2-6	TGCGCCAGCAGCCCGACAGGGGAGCAAACTGGGGCCAACGTCCTGACTTTC	CASSPTGEQTGANVLTF
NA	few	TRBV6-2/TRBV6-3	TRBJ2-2	TGTGCCAGCAGTTCCTTAAAGGCCGGGGAGCTGTTTTTT	CASSSLKAGELFF
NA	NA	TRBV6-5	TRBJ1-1	TGTGCCAGCAGTTACTCTGGCGGAGGGAGGAGAGCTTTCTTT	CASSYSGGGRRAFF
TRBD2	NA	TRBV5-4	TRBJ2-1	TGTGCCAGCAGCTTCGGACACCTAGGTGCTAGCGGGAGGCTGTTCTTC	CASSFGHLGASGRLFF
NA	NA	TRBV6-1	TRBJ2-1	TGTGCCAGCAGTAAACTCCCCGAGTCCTACAATGAGCAGTTCTTC	CASSKLPESYNEQFF
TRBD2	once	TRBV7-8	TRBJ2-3	TGTGCCAGCAGCTTTTGGAGACAGGGGGGGACTAGCGGGAAGTCAGATACGCAGTATTTT	CASSFWRQGGTSGKSDTQYF
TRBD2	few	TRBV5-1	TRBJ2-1	TGCGCCAGCACCTCACAGGGACTAGCTAGGGAGCAGTTCTTC	CASTSQGLAREQFF
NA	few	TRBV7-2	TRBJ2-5	TGTGCCAGCAGCCAGGACTACCGGGAGGAGACCCAGTACTTC	CASSQDYREETQYF
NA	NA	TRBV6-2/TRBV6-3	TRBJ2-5	TGTGCCAGCAGTTGGGACGCGGGGTACCAAGAGACCCAGTACTTC	CASSWDAGYQETQYF
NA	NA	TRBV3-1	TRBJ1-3	TGTGCCAGCAGCCAGATACAGAACTCTGGAAACACCATATATTTT	CASSQIQNSGNTIYF
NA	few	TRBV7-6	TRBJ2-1	TGTGCCAGCAGCTTAGGGACGGCCAGCTACAATGAGCAGTTCTTC	CASSLGTASYNEQFF
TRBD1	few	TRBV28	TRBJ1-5	TGTGCCAGCACTACGACAGGGGGCGGATATCAGCCCCAGCATTTT	CASTTTGGGYQPQHF
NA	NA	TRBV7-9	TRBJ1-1	TGTGCCAGCAGCCTCAGGTCAGGGTGGATGAACACTGAAGCTTTCTTT	CASSLRSGWMNTEAFF
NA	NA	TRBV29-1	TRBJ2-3	TGCAGCGCTGATATTGGCACAGATACGCAGTATTTT	CSADIGTDTQYF
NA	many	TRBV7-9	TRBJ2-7	TGTGCCAGCACCCAAGAAGGAGGCAGCGAGCAGTACTTC	CASTQEGGSEQYF
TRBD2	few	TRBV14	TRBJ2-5	TGTGCCAGCAGCCAAGATTTTGGGACTAGCGGGAGAGCCCTTGGGGAGACCCAGTACTTC	CASSQDFGTSGRALGETQYF
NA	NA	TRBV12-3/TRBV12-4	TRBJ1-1	TGTGCCAGCAGTTCCCAAGACATTGTAGCTTTCTTT	CASSSQDIVAFF
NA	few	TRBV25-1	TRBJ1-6	TGTGCCAGCAGTGAATCTGGGGGGCCTTCACCCCTCCACTTT	CASSESGGPSPLHF
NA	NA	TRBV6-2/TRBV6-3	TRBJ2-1	TGTGCCAGCAGGAGCCTAGTAGAGCAGTTCTTC	CASRSLVEQFF
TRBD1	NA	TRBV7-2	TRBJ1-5	TGTGCCAGCAGCGCCGACAGGGTGAGTCAGCCCCAGCATTTT	CASSADRVSQPQHF
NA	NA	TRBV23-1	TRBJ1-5	TGCGCCAGCAGTCCCTTCGACAGGTACTCTGTCAATCAGCCCCAGCATTTT	CASSPFDRYSVNQPQHF